The rows below give T cell receptor beta chains drawn from one sample of a study of regulatory T cells in long-lasting Graves disease. TCRdb recomputed calls from the multiplex PCR reads with MiXCR, one row per CDR3 protein. The sample records about 620,000 distinct CDR3 sequences, roughly 15% being singletons. These data were also reused for a study on T cells in Graves' hyperthyroidism and ophthalmopathy.

This sample comprised peripheral blood mononuclear cells (PBMCs), obtained at new diagnosis, from a patient treated with antithyroid drugs. These TCRs come from a woman aged 30 to 39 with Graves disease. Each CDR3 is given with its conserved first and last residue.

TRBJ1-1 TRBV6-5 CASSWGAGGNTEAFF
TRBJ1-1 TRBV20-1 CSARASQGVNTEAFF
TRBJ2-2 TRBV6-1 CASSLPWKGELFF
TRBJ1-6 TRBV6-2/TRBV6-3 CASSTPGEARSPLHF
TRBJ2-1 TRBV7-2 CASSLEQTGEQFF
TRBJ1-2 TRBV3-1 CASSPWGNYGYTF
TRBJ1-2 TRBV28 CASRTQGAQIGYTF
TRBJ1-4 TRBV6-2/TRBV6-3 CASRSIGPNEKLFF
TRBJ2-7 TRBV29-1 CSVVPRDSYEQYF
TRBJ1-5 TRBV28 CASSNTGGEPNQPQHF
TRBJ2-5 TRBV24-1 CATSDWTGDVETQYF
TRBJ2-1 TRBV5-4 CASSSRTTLRNNEQFF
TRBJ1-5 TRBV28 CASRTTGGNQPQHF
TRBJ2-1 TRBV5-1 CASSLGSSGRDNEQFF
TRBJ1-5 TRBV3-1 CASSSRGADNQPQHF
TRBJ1-2 TRBV20-1 CSASERQRGYGYTF
TRBJ2-1 TRBV24-1 CATSDVTGSSYNEQFF
TRBJ2-3 TRBV20-1 CSARDFRTSGSTDTQYF
TRBJ1-2 TRBV7-3 CASSPTVSDGYTF
TRBJ2-1 TRBV13 CASSGGTSGPSNEQFF
TRBJ2-1 TRBV9 CASSVGASGRSYNEQFF
TRBJ1-1 TRBV5-1 CASSLWTNTEAFF
TRBJ2-3 TRBV6-1 CASRIDRGGTDTQYF
TRBJ2-7 TRBV7-8 CASSLVRGSYEQYF